Below, 29 T cell receptor beta chains from the same sample are listed, as sequenced in a study of T cell clonotyping in hematopoietic cell transplantation (dated by TCRdb to the early 2020s). The method behind the library was the immunoSEQ multiplex PCR assay. Here the immuneACCESS table is served through TCRdb, limited to in-frame sequences with V and J called. Missing clones are a known gap in these copies; in checked studies unresolved V genes cover under half, and the rest lacks a known reason. Across this sample there are 25,000 to 30,000 clones, with 84% seen only once. 24% of the sample lies in the top ten. Interpreted using the paper, the time point label stands for: recipient sample about 28 days before transplant, after cytoreduction. Sequencing was performed on peripheral blood mononuclear cells, taken before stem cell transplant. The receptors here all came from an older woman with acute myeloid leukemia. Some clones in this sample may be carry-over from other donors' samples.

This clone was counted between two and nine times. This chain links TRBV11-2 with TRBJ2-7; D is possibly TRBD1 (6 bases). The germline V gene has CDR1 SGHAT and CDR2 FQNNGV. CDR3 length equals 15 residues. V lost 0 bases to trimming and J lost 3 bases, with 12 bases between them. CDR3 loop: CASSLDRTVVYEQYF. CDR3 in DNA: TGTGCCAGCAGCTTAGACAGGACAGTCGTCTACGAGCAGTACTTC.

The gene calls are TRBV2 and TRBJ2-6; D gene uncertain. CDR3 length: 12 residues. Germline CDR1 and CDR2: SNHLY and FYNNEI. Trimming shortened V by 4 bases and J by 4 bases, and 2 bases separated the two germline ends. The CDR3 here is CASSAGANVLTF. In nucleotides, the CDR3 is TGTGCCAGCAGTGCCGGGGCCAACGTCCTGACTTTC.

J is TRBJ2-1 and V is TRBV19; tentative D call: TRBD2 (6 bases). V was trimmed by 0 bases and J by 4 bases, leaving 10 bases between them. The CDR3 runs 15 residues. Germline V lookup: CDR1 LNHDA, CDR2 SQIVND (reference sequence). The CDR3 here is CASSIDQRVYNEQFF. In DNA form, the CDR3 reads TGTGCCAGTAGTATAGATCAGCGGGTTTACAATGAGCAGTTCTTC. Combining the CDR3 with reference TRBV19 and TRBJ2-1 gives the whole variable domain DGGITQSPKYLFRKEGQNVTLSCEQNLNHDAMYWYRQDPGQGLRLIYYSQIVNDFQKGDIAEGYSVSREKKESFPLTVTSAQKNPTAFYLCASSIDQRVYNEQFFGPGTRLTVL.

The rearrangement joins TRBV12-5 to TRBJ1-3; possibly TRBD1 for D (6 bases). Trimming left V 0 bases short and J 0 bases short, with 12 bases between. Germline CDR1 is LGHNT and CDR2 is FRNRAP. The CDR3 is 17 residues long. CDR3 nucleotide sequence: TGTGCTAGTGGTTTGGTACAGGGATTAAACTCTGGAAACACCATATATTTT. This codes for CASGLVQGLNSGNTIYF.

This chain uses TRBV27 with TRBJ1-1; D is unclear. Trimming left V 5 bases short and J 1 base short, with 11 bases between. Germline-derived CDR1 and CDR2 are MNHEY and SMNVEV (reference sequence). The CDR3 runs 14 residues. The CDR3 DNA reads as TGTGCCAGCAGTCCATGGGGAGGGAACACTGAAGCTTTCTTT. It is translated as CASSPWGGNTEAFF.

This clone was recorded once. V usage is TRBV6-5 and J usage is TRBJ1-4; D gene ambiguous. CDR3 size: 14 residues. Trimming shortened V by 6 bases and J by 2 bases, and 10 bases separated the two germline ends. Germline CDR1 and CDR2: MNHEY and SVGAGI. For the CDR3, the DNA is TGTGCCAGCAGCCCCGTGACCACTAATGAAAAACTGTTTTTT. Its translation: CASSPVTTNEKLFF.

The CDR3: CASSLDKKGYKLYNEQFF. CDR3 in DNA: TGTGCCAGCAGTCTGGACAAGAAGGGATATAAACTCTACAATGAGCAGTTCTTC. This chain uses TRBV27 with TRBJ2-1, with D possibly matching TRBD1 (5 bases). Germline V CDR1 and CDR2: MNHEY, SMNVEV (reference sequence). The V end lost 5 bases, the J end lost 3 bases, and 23 bases lay between the germline ends. This CDR3 has 18 amino acids.

The genes are TRBV20-1 and TRBJ2-7; a possible D gene is TRBD2 (6 bases). Germline-derived CDR1 and CDR2 are DFQATT and SNEGSKA (reference sequence). This CDR3 comprises 11 residues. V was clipped by 6 bases and J by 2 bases, with 8 bases between them. CDR3: CSARGTYEQYF. As DNA, the CDR3 is TGCAGTGCGCGGGGTACCTACGAGCAGTACTTC.

This sequence joins TRBV11-3 and TRBJ2-3, with D unclear. The CDR3 contains 13 residues. The germline V gene encodes CDR1 SGHNT and CDR2 YENEEA. V was trimmed by 0 bases and J by 9 bases, leaving 10 bases between them. The CDR3 protein is CASSLEPTSTQYF. The CDR3 DNA reads as TGTGCCAGCAGCTTAGAACCGACCAGCACGCAGTATTTT.

This chain connects TRBV4-3 to TRBJ1-5; 9 positions match TRBD1. This CDR3 is 14 amino acids long. The germline gives CDR1 LGHNA, CDR2 YSLEER. After removal of 6 bases from V and 5 bases from J, the junction contained 5 bases not matched to a gene. This CDR3 reads CASSPDRGYQPQHF. In DNA form, the CDR3 reads TGCGCCAGCAGTCCCGACAGGGGGTATCAGCCCCAGCATTTT.

V gene TRBV5-1 combines with J gene TRBJ2-7, with 7 nucleotides matching TRBD2. Trimming removed 7 bases from V and 4 bases from J; junction bases left unmatched: 5. CDR3 length equals 12 residues. The germline CDR1 and CDR2 sequences are SGHRS and YFSETQ. CDR3 DNA: TGCGCCAGCGCCGGGGAGGGGTACGAGCAGTACTTC. Translating it yields CASAGEGYEQYF.

The chain is built from TRBV4-3 and TRBJ2-2; 10 nucleotides agree with TRBD2. There are 18 residues in the CDR3. Germline CDR1 LGHNA, CDR2 YSLEER. The junction had 9 bases not matched to a gene; V was cut back by 0 bases and J by 5 bases. CDR3 sequence (DNA): TGCGCCAGCAGCCAAGATACGAGCGGGAGGGCCGGTACCGGGGAGCTGTTTTTT. Its protein product is CASSQDTSGRAGTGELFF.

J is TRBJ1-2 and V is TRBV7-2, with D perhaps TRBD1 (6 bases). Between the trimmed V and J ends, which lost 5 bases and 4 bases, there was a span of 11 bases. The CDR3 is 13 amino acids. Germline V gives CDR1 SGHTA, CDR2 FQGNSA. CDR3: CASSPQGIYGYTF. The CDR3 DNA sequence: TGTGCCAGCAGCCCCCAGGGGATCTATGGCTACACCTTC.

In DNA form, the CDR3 reads TGTGCCAGTAGTCCTGGGACAGCCGCCCTTTCCTACAATGAGCAGTTCTTC. This translates into CASSPGTAALSYNEQFF. The chain combines TRBV19 with TRBJ2-1; 7 bases align to TRBD1. Germline V gene data show CDR1 as LNHDA and CDR2 as SQIVND (reference sequence). The CDR3 covers 17 residues. V was clipped by 5 bases and J by 1 base; unmatched bases: 11.

This chain joins TRBV7-9 and TRBJ2-4; D uncertain. This CDR3 spans 16 amino acids. V was cut by 5 bases and J by 0 bases, with 14 bases left in between. The germline CDR1 and CDR2 sequences are SEHNR and FQNEAQ (reference sequence). CDR3 loop: CASSPRMGIAKNIQYF. The CDR3 DNA sequence: TGTGCCAGCAGCCCCAGGATGGGGATAGCCAAAAACATTCAGTACTTC.

V and J are TRBV2 and TRBJ1-5; D is ambiguous. The germline V gene has CDR1 SNHLY and CDR2 FYNNEI. There are 13 residues in the CDR3. Trimming left V 8 bases short and J 0 bases short, with 8 bases between. The CDR3 coding sequence is TGTGCCAGCCAGGCGGGTAGCAATCAGCCCCAGCATTTT. This gives the protein CASQAGSNQPQHF.

The chain uses TRBV28 and TRBJ1-5; D is unresolved. Trimming took off 6 bases at V and 0 bases at J, with 9 bases between the two ends. CDR3 length: 14 amino acids. The germline gives CDR1 MDHEN, CDR2 SYDVKM. CDR3 in DNA: TGTGCCAGCAGGAGGGATCATAGCAATCAGCCCCAGCATTTT. Its protein is CASRRDHSNQPQHF.

The chain carries TRBV5-1 and TRBJ2-3; TRBD1 matches at 7 bases. CDR1 and CDR2 from the germline V gene are SGHRS and YFSETQ. The V segment lost 4 bases and the J segment 4 bases; nucleotides outside the gene matches: 12. The CDR3 sequence is 16 residues long. CDR3 sequence: CASSLRTGVFSDTQYF. Here the CDR3 DNA reads TGCGCCAGCAGCCTTAGGACAGGAGTTTTCTCAGATACGCAGTATTTT.

The chain links TRBV15 to TRBJ2-7; tentative D call: TRBD2 (5 bases). Germline values: CDR1 LNHNV, CDR2 YYDKDF (reference sequence). The CDR3 runs 13 residues. V lost 1 base and J 4 bases, leaving 8 bases between the germline ends. The CDR3 spells CATSRGRQYEQYF. CDR3 coding DNA: TGTGCCACCAGCAGAGGGAGGCAGTACGAGCAGTACTTC.

The CDR3 spells CASSLTRERDGYTF. The CDR3 bases are TGTGCCAGCAGCTTGACCAGGGAAAGAGATGGCTACACCTTC. This chain connects TRBV7-9 to TRBJ1-2; D might be TRBD1 (5 bases). The CDR3 length is 14 residues. Trimming cost V 3 bases and J 6 bases, with 14 bases left between them. Per the germline V gene, CDR1 is SEHNR and CDR2 is FQNEAQ (reference sequence).

The chain is built from TRBV6-6 and TRBJ2-7, with D possibly being TRBD1 (5 bases). CDR3 length: 16 residues. V gave up 2 bases and J gave up 5 bases, with 19 bases separating them. From germline, CDR1 is MNHNY and CDR2 SVGAGI (reference sequence). The CDR3 nucleotides read TGTGCCAGCAGTTACGGTGGGTCAGGGATGGTCGACGAGCAGTACTTC. It is translated as CASSYGGSGMVDEQYF.

The chain has TRBV27 and TRBJ1-1; tentative D call: TRBD1 (5 bases). CDR3 length equals 13 residues. The germline V gene encodes CDR1 MNHEY and CDR2 SMNVEV (reference sequence). V lost 8 bases and J lost 1, with 11 bases in between. CDR3 in amino acids: CASRQTGNTEAFF. CDR3 nucleotides: TGTGCCAGCCGACAGACGGGGAACACTGAAGCTTTCTTT.

CDR3 DNA sequence: TGTGCCAGCAGTTTGGGGGGGTCAGATACGCAGTATTTT. This translates into CASSLGGSDTQYF. The V and J genes are TRBV27 and TRBJ2-3, with 7 bases lining up with TRBD2. The CDR3 consists of 13 residues. CDR1 is MNHEY and CDR2 is SMNVEV in the germline V gene (reference sequence). V lost 3 bases, J lost 4 bases, and 1 base stayed unmatched.

The V and J genes are TRBV5-6 and TRBJ1-1; maybe TRBD1 (5 bases). The CDR3 is made up of 14 amino acids. Germline V gene data show CDR1 as SGHDT and CDR2 as YYEEEE. V was shortened by 6 bases and J by 2 bases, with 14 bases between the two germline ends. The DNA of the CDR3 is TGTGCCAGCACCACCCCAGGGAGAAACACTGAAGCTTTCTTT. Its translation is CASTTPGRNTEAFF.

This clone was detected a few times. The chain recombines TRBV21-1 with TRBJ1-1. TRBV21-1 corresponds to a pseudogene. This CDR3 is 15 amino acids long. The CDR3 protein is CASSHGEGQFTEAFF. DNA of the CDR3: TGTGCCAGCAGCCACGGGGAGGGACAGTTCACTGAAGCTTTCTTT.

The V gene is TRBV19, the J gene TRBJ1-3; D ambiguous. The CDR3 has 13 residues. Trimming left V 10 bases short and J 4 bases short, with 14 bases between. The V gene's germline CDR1 is LNHDA and CDR2 SQIVND (reference sequence). This CDR3 is CATLGSYGNTIYF. In DNA form, the CDR3 reads TGTGCCACCCTGGGGAGTTACGGAAACACCATATATTTT.

The chain links TRBV5-4 to TRBJ1-2; D not resolved. The V end lost 3 bases, the J end lost 3 bases, and 15 bases lay between the germline ends. Germline loops: CDR1 SGHNT, CDR2 YYREEE (reference sequence). The CDR3 spans 15 residues. CDR3 sequence: CASSSGRFLDYGYTF. The CDR3 bases are TGTGCCAGCAGCTCTGGGCGGTTTCTTGACTATGGCTACACCTTC.

This chain connects TRBV15 to TRBJ1-3, with D perhaps TRBD1 (5 bases). CDR3 length: 14 amino acids. CDR1 LNHNV and CDR2 YYDKDF come from the germline V gene (reference sequence). The V and J ends lost 8 bases and 4 bases respectively, with 15 bases between them. CDR3 DNA sequence: TGTGCCACCGAAGGAGGGGTAGGGGGAAACACCATATATTTT. This encodes CATEGGVGGNTIYF.

Only one count was recorded for this clone. This chain joins TRBV6-5 and TRBJ2-1, with D unclear. CDR1 and CDR2 (germline): MNHEY, SVGAGI. Trimming took 6 bases from V and 7 from J, leaving 4 bases between them. CDR3 length: 10 residues. CDR3 in DNA: TGTGCCAGCAGACGTAATGAGCAGTTCTTC. Protein product: CASRRNEQFF.